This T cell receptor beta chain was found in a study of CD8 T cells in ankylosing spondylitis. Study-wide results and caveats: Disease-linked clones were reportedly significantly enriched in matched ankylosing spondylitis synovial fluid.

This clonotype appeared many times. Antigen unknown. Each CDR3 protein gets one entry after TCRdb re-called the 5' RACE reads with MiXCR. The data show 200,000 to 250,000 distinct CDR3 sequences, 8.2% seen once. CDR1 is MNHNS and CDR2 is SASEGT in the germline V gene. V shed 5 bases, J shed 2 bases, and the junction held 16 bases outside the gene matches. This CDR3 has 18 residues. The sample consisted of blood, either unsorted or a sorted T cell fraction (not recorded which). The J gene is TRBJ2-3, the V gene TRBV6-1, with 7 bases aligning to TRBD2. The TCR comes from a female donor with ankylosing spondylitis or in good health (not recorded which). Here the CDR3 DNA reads TGTGCCAGCAGTAAAGGGATATTAGAGCGGGGAACCACAGATACGCAGTATTTT. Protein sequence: CASSKGILERGTTDTQYF.